This T cell receptor (beta chain) was obtained from a study of PD-L1 blockade in urothelial cancer. About the study: Blood underwent analysis 3 weeks (second dose) and 6 weeks after treatment began. Researchers found blood samples held a median of roughly 140,000 T cells. Overall study findings and caveats: TCR clonality was measured in pretreatment peripheral blood. Clonality below the median predicted better survival.

Trimming pared 3 bases from V and 7 bases from J, leaving 10 bases between. CDR1 and CDR2 (germline): SGHKS, YYEKEE (reference sequence). The CDR3 has 13 residues. The data were produced by immunoSEQ multiplex PCR, yet TCRdb's version contains in-frame clones alone and is incomplete. The sample records 40,000 to 45,000 clones, about 89% being singletons. A note on this clone: Its antigen is unidentified.

The time point is: peripheral blood 6 weeks after treatment start. Locally advanced or metastatic urothelial carcinoma affected all patients. This TCR was sampled from a man aged 70 or older with urothelial cancer. This material consisted of PBMCs, taken around atezolizumab (anti-PD-L1) treatment. V usage is TRBV5-5 and J usage is TRBJ1-4, with D unclear. CDR3 in DNA: TGTGCCAGCAGCTCTATAAGTGGTGAAAAACTGTTTTTT. It codes for CASSSISGEKLFF.